This is a list of T cell receptor beta chains from one sample in a study of blood T cell repertoires in COVID-19. Produced via immunoSEQ multiplex PCR; TCRdb's table is partial and in-frame only. The sample has about 130,000 clones, 65% to 90% seen once; the top ten hold over 25%. Sequencing input: peripheral blood. These receptors were taken from a woman at least 80 years old with acute or convalescent COVID-19. CDR3s include the opening cysteine and the closing phenylalanine or tryptophan. Size tells how often a clone was seen (once, few, many) or the class of an expanded clone, and some rows leave it out.

NA	TRBJ1-5	TRBV4-1	CASSQGQGVQPQHF
NA	TRBJ1-1	TRBV29-1	CSVTGWNTEAFF
NA	TRBJ1-5	TRBV7-2	CASSLNRDGQPQHF
NA	TRBJ1-5	TRBV25-1	CASSQAGQPQHF
NA	TRBJ1-1	TRBV14	CASSQWGQGGSEKAFF
NA	TRBJ1-3	TRBV4-1	CASSTQFHSGNTIYF
NA	TRBJ1-1	TRBV5-4	CASSATAMNTEAFF
NA	TRBJ1-4	TRBV19	CASSIRGVNEKLFF
NA	TRBJ1-2	TRBV7-2	CASSLPPTGIYGYTF
NA	TRBJ2-2	TRBV2	CASSYRGTGELFF
NA	TRBJ1-4	TRBV6-5	CASTADRGNEKLFF
once	TRBJ2-3	TRBV6-4	CASSPTGGADTQYF